Shown below are 24 T cell receptor beta chains from a single sample sequenced in a study of blood T cell repertoires in COVID-19. Profiled with immunoSEQ multiplex PCR; TCRdb holds only in-frame clones, not every one. This sample carries under 130,000 clones, 75% to 85% of them seen once, and the ten largest clones take roughly a tenth. Material: peripheral blood. These receptors were obtained from a woman in her 70s with acute or convalescent COVID-19.

V is TRBV6-2 or TRBV6-3 and J is TRBJ2-5; TRBD1 might be the D (5 bases). There are 14 residues in the CDR3. Trimming stripped 4 bases from V and 1 base from J, with 10 bases between. The germline CDR1 and CDR2 sequences are MNHEY and SVGEGT. The chain's CDR3 is CASSSGNPQETQYF. CDR3 DNA sequence: TGTGCCAGCAGTTCAGGGAACCCCCAAGAGACCCAGTACTTC.

The chain carries TRBV24-1 and TRBJ2-7, with 8 bases fitting TRBD1. The germline V gene has CDR1 KGHDR and CDR2 SFDVKD. This CDR3 has 16 amino acids. V was clipped by 2 bases and J by 2 bases; unmatched bases: 7. CDR3 in DNA: TGTGCCACCAGTGATTCGACAGGGGCAGGAGCCTACGAGCAGTACTTC. This translates into CATSDSTGAGAYEQYF.

The V and J genes are TRBV27 and TRBJ2-2; 12 positions agree with TRBD2. This CDR3 has 17 amino acids. Germline CDR1 is MNHEY and CDR2 is SMNVEV (reference sequence). Trimming removed 4 bases from V and 3 bases from J; junction bases left unmatched: 6. The CDR3 here is CASSSTSGRSDTGELFF. The CDR3 bases are TGTGCCAGCAGTTCGACTAGCGGGAGATCGGACACCGGGGAGCTGTTTTTT.

The chain carries TRBV7-2 and TRBJ2-3; 15 bases fit TRBD2. The CDR3 sequence is 17 residues long. From germline, CDR1 is SGHTA and CDR2 FQGNSA. V trimming: 1 base; J trimming: 4 bases; junction bases outside the gene matches: 3. CDR3 DNA sequence: TGTGCCAGCAGCTTAGAGTGGACTAGCGGGGGGGCAGATACGCAGTATTTT. Amino acids: CASSLEWTSGGADTQYF.

This sequence joins TRBV5-1 and TRBJ2-7; TRBD1 agrees at 9 bases. V was clipped by 0 bases and J by 7 bases; unmatched bases: 5. CDR3 length equals 14 residues. CDR1 is SGHRS and CDR2 is YFSETQ in the germline V gene. The CDR3, as DNA: TGCGCCAGCAGCTTGGACAGGGGGCTGGGTGAGCAGTACTTC. This gives the protein CASSLDRGLGEQYF.

The gene calls are TRBV19 and TRBJ2-7; tentatively, D is TRBD2 (5 bases). This CDR3 has 13 residues. Trimming took off 6 bases at V and 9 bases at J, with 18 bases between the two ends. Germline V CDR1 and CDR2: LNHDA, SQIVND (reference sequence). The CDR3 sequence is CASSPASASGQYF. In DNA, the CDR3 is TGTGCCAGTAGCCCCGCATCGGCAAGCGGGCAGTACTTC.

The chain joins TRBV29-1 to TRBJ2-7; 11 bases line up with TRBD2. The length of the CDR3 is 14 residues. V shed 7 bases, J shed 2 bases, and the junction held 7 bases outside the gene matches. CDR1 SQVTM and CDR2 ANQGSEA come from the germline V gene. Written as DNA, the CDR3 is TGCAGCGCCTCCGGGACTAGCGGAACCTACGAGCAGTACTTC. Amino acids: CSASGTSGTYEQYF.

The chain links TRBV4-1 to TRBJ2-4; possibly TRBD2 for D (5 bases). This CDR3 comprises 15 residues. Germline V lookup: CDR1 MGHRA, CDR2 YSYEKL. Trimming stripped 0 bases from V and 7 bases from J, with 13 bases between. CDR3 DNA: TGCGCCAGCAGCCAAGAAACCACTAGAGGGAACATTCAGTACTTC. This encodes CASSQETTRGNIQYF.

The chain has TRBV3-1 (or the pseudogene TRBV3-2) and TRBJ2-3; a weak D match, TRBD2 (7 bases). The V gene's germline CDR1 is LGHDT and CDR2 YNNKEL (reference sequence). The CDR3 covers 17 residues. The V end was cut by 4 bases, the J end by 0 bases, with 17 bases between. As DNA, the CDR3 is TGTGCCAGCAGCCCGGGGGGCAGTCGCCTCAGCACAGATACGCAGTATTTT. It is translated as CASSPGGSRLSTDTQYF.

The genes are TRBV6-5 and TRBJ1-6; TRBD1 matches 9 bases. The CDR3 loop spans 13 amino acids. V lost 7 bases and J lost 8; bases outside the gene matches: 3. The germline CDR1 and CDR2 sequences are MNHEY and SVGAGI. In DNA form, the CDR3 reads TGTGCCAGCAAAAGGACAGGGGATTCACCCCTCCACTTT. Residues: CASKRTGDSPLHF.

The V call is TRBV3-1 (or the pseudogene TRBV3-2), the J call TRBJ2-3; tentatively, D is TRBD2 (5 bases). The CDR3 contains 15 residues. The ends were cut back, 2 bases at V and 0 bases at J, with 9 bases in the middle. The germline V gene encodes CDR1 LGHDT and CDR2 YNNKEL (reference sequence). The CDR3 coding sequence is TGTGCCAGCAGCCAAACTAGAAGGAGCACAGATACGCAGTATTTT. Protein product: CASSQTRRSTDTQYF.

The genes are TRBV6-5 and TRBJ1-5, with D perhaps TRBD1 (5 bases). Germline CDR1 MNHEY, CDR2 SVGAGI. The CDR3 is 13 amino acids. The germline V and J ends were trimmed by 6 bases and 9 bases, with 15 bases remaining between them. The CDR3 DNA follows: TGTGCCAGCAGGGGAACAGGTCTGGGGCCCCAGCATTTT. Translated, it gives CASRGTGLGPQHF.

The chain couples TRBV11-2 to TRBJ2-5; 7 nucleotides line up with TRBD2. V was clipped by 8 bases and J by 1 base; unmatched bases: 13. The V gene's germline CDR1 is SGHAT and CDR2 FQNNGV. The CDR3 consists of 16 residues. CDR3 nucleotides: TGTGCCAGCGCAAAGGTCTCGGGGGGAATCCAAGAGACCCAGTACTTC. It codes for CASAKVSGGIQETQYF.

The rearrangement links TRBV5-1 to TRBJ1-3, with 7 bases lining up with TRBD1. V lost 1 base to trimming and J lost 4 bases; unmatched junction nucleotides: 5. CDR1 and CDR2 (germline): SGHRS, YFSETQ. This CDR3 contains 15 residues. The CDR3 loop reads CASSLWTGRGNTIYF. The CDR3 DNA sequence: TGCGCCAGCAGCTTGTGGACAGGCAGAGGAAACACCATATATTTT. Full variable domain (rest looked up from reference TRBV5-1 and TRBJ1-3): KAGVTQTPRYLIKTRGQQVTLSCSPISGHRSVSWYQQTPGQGLQFLFEYFSETQRNKGNFPGRFSGRQFSNSRSEMNVSTLELGDSALYLCASSLWTGRGNTIYFGEGSWLTVV.

V usage is TRBV10-1 and J usage is TRBJ2-5; 12 bases fit TRBD2. CDR1 is WNHNN and CDR2 is SYGVQD in the germline V gene (reference sequence). The CDR3 covers 16 residues. V lost 6 bases, J lost 5 bases, and 10 bases stayed unmatched. The CDR3 loop reads CASRPWTSGVGETQYF. The CDR3 nucleotides read TGCGCCAGCAGACCCTGGACTAGCGGGGTAGGGGAGACCCAGTACTTC.

This chain joins TRBV5-4 and TRBJ2-1; 15 nucleotides align to TRBD2. CDR1 and CDR2 (germline): SGHNT, YYREEE (reference sequence). Trimming at V came to 3 bases and at J to 8 bases, leaving 6 bases not matched to a gene. The CDR3 has 16 amino acids. CDR3 DNA: TGTGCCAGCAGCTCTAGGGGACTAGCGGGGGGCTATGAGCAGTTCTTC. Translated: CASSSRGLAGGYEQFF. The full variable domain, completed using reference TRBV5-4 and TRBJ2-1, is ETGVTQSPTHLIKTRGQQVTLRCSSQSGHNTVSWYQQALGQGPQFIFQYYREEENGRGNFPPRFSGLQFPNYSSELNVNALELDDSALYLCASSSRGLAGGYEQFFGPGTRLTVL.

On this clone itself: The sample contains more than one DNA sequence encoding this CDR3. The genes are TRBV5-4 and TRBJ1-2; TRBD1 aligns across 7 bases. Unmatched junction bases numbered 0, after V lost 1 base and J lost 3 bases. The CDR3 totals 13 residues. The germline V gene encodes CDR1 SGHNT and CDR2 YYREEE (reference sequence). CDR3 nucleotides: TGTGCCAGCAGCTTGCAGGGGGACTATGGCTACACCTTC. Translating it yields CASSLQGDYGYTF.

This clone was detected once. The chain uses TRBV15 and TRBJ2-4; D might be TRBD1 (6 bases). V lost 2 bases, J lost 2 bases, and 22 bases lay in between. The CDR3 runs to 19 residues. Germline assignment: CDR1 LNHNV and CDR2 YYDKDF (reference sequence). CDR3 loop: CATSRPLPRDGQSKNIQYF. The CDR3 DNA sequence: TGTGCCACCAGCAGACCTTTGCCGAGAGATGGACAGTCCAAAAACATTCAGTACTTC.

In its sample, this clone was seen once. Distinct nucleotide sequences in the sample also encode this CDR3. The V call is TRBV9, the J call TRBJ1-2; tentatively, D is TRBD1 (6 bases). The germline CDR1 and CDR2 sequences are SGDLS and YYNGEE. Trimming stripped 2 bases from V and 4 bases from J, with 9 bases between. This CDR3 has 13 residues. This CDR3 is CASSVQQGYGYTF. The DNA for the CDR3 is TGTGCCAGCAGCGTCCAACAGGGCTATGGCTACACCTTC.

As concerns this clone: The sample contains more than one DNA sequence encoding this CDR3. This chain links TRBV27 with TRBJ1-1; a possible D gene is TRBD1 (6 bases). The germline CDR1 and CDR2 sequences are MNHEY and SMNVEV (reference sequence). V lost 4 bases to trimming and J lost 1 base, with 7 bases between them. The CDR3 runs to 13 residues. The CDR3 sequence: CASSYRENTEAFF. CDR3 coding DNA: TGTGCCAGCAGTTACAGGGAGAACACTGAAGCTTTCTTT.

In this sample, this clone turned up once. The chain recombines TRBV18 with TRBJ2-2, with D maybe TRBD2 (6 bases). V was clipped by 0 bases and J by 3 bases, with 8 bases between them. This CDR3 spans 15 amino acids. The germline gives CDR1 KGHSH, CDR2 LQKENI. CDR3 sequence reads: CASSPPAGHTGELFF. DNA for the CDR3: TGTGCCAGCTCACCACCGGCGGGGCACACCGGGGAGCTGTTTTTT. The entire variable domain, with the rest obtained from reference TRBV18 and TRBJ2-2, is as follows: NAGVMQNPRHLVRRRGQEARLRCSPMKGHSHVYWYRQLPEEGLKFMVYLQKENIIDESGMPKERFSAEFPKEGPSILRIQQVVRGDSAAYFCASSPPAGHTGELFFGEGSRLTVL.

The chain recombines TRBV7-2 with TRBJ2-2; 11 nucleotides agree with TRBD2. CDR3 size: 17 residues. CDR1 SGHTA and CDR2 FQGNSA come from the germline V gene. V dropped 5 bases and J dropped 7; count of bases not matched to a gene: 12. The chain's CDR3 is CASSPRLAGPKNGELFF. In nucleotides, the CDR3 is TGTGCCAGCAGCCCGCGACTAGCGGGACCGAAGAACGGGGAGCTGTTTTTT.

This clone was detected a few times. In DNA, the CDR3 is TGTGCCTGGAGTGACGCCAGGGATGAAAAACTGTTTTTT. As protein: CAWSDARDEKLFF. This chain links TRBV30 with TRBJ1-4; TRBD1 might be the D (5 bases). The CDR3 loop spans 13 amino acids. Germline loops: CDR1 GTSNPN, CDR2 SVGIG (reference sequence). V shed 1 base and J shed 6 bases, with 9 bases lying between them.

The chain couples TRBV5-5 to TRBJ2-7, with D possibly matching TRBD1 (6 bases). The CDR3 spans 14 residues. The germline V gene has CDR1 SGHKS and CDR2 YYEKEE (reference sequence). Trimming took off 0 bases at V and 3 bases at J, with 10 bases between the two ends. CDR3 protein: CASSLEQGFYEQYF. In DNA form, the CDR3 reads TGTGCCAGCAGCTTGGAACAGGGCTTCTACGAGCAGTACTTC.